These 12 T cell receptor beta chains originate from one sample sequenced in a study of T cells in localized non-small cell lung cancer. Measured with immunoSEQ multiplex PCR; TCRdb has only the in-frame clones, and not every one. Of thousands of clones in the sample, approximately 24% were seen once. Material: lung tumor tissue, obtained before any cancer treatment. These receptors originate from a man aged 35-75 years with stage II lung adenocarcinoma.

V gene TRBV11-3 combines with J gene TRBJ2-5; tentative D call: TRBD2 (6 bases). There are 14 residues in the CDR3. Trimming removed 3 bases from V and 2 bases from J, with 10 bases in between. CDR1 is SGHNT, CDR2 YENEEA, per germline. As DNA, the CDR3 is TGTGCCAGCAGCTTGGCGGGGTCGCAAGAGACCCAGTACTTC. It translates to CASSLAGSQETQYF.

This clone was picked up a small number of times. The CDR3, as DNA: TGTGCCACCGGTACCGGGACTCTTCCCTACGAGCAGTACTTC. This sequence encodes CATGTGTLPYEQYF. The chain joins TRBV15 to TRBJ2-7; weak D call: TRBD2 (6 bases). Trimming took 8 bases from V and 2 from J, leaving 16 bases between them. This CDR3 is 14 amino acids long. Germline assignment: CDR1 LNHNV and CDR2 YYDKDF (reference sequence). Supplemented by reference TRBV15 and TRBJ2-7, the full variable domain reads DAMVIQNPRYQVTQFGKPVTLSCSQTLNHNVMYWYQQKSSQAPKLLFHYYDKDFNNEADTPDNFQSRRPNTSFCFLDIRSPGLGDTAMYLCATGTGTLPYEQYFGPGTRLTVT.

In its sample, this clone was seen once. V usage is TRBV19 and J usage is TRBJ2-2; 9 bases are a match to TRBD2. CDR1 LNHDA and CDR2 SQIVND come from the germline V gene (reference sequence). V gave up 6 bases and J gave up 2 bases; unmatched junction bases: 13. This CDR3 is 18 amino acids long. The CDR3 DNA is TGTGCCAGTAGCCCCTCCTTAGGGCGGGAGGGAAACACCGGGGAGCTGTTTTTT. Translated: CASSPSLGREGNTGELFF.

This clone was counted between two and nine times. This chain joins TRBV11-3 and TRBJ2-2; 8 bases are shared with TRBD2. Germline V gives CDR1 SGHNT, CDR2 YENEEA. The CDR3 runs to 16 residues. Trimming at V came to 5 bases and at J to 3 bases, leaving 8 bases not matched to a gene. The CDR3 reads CASSPFGGADTGELFF. The DNA for the CDR3 is TGTGCCAGCAGCCCGTTCGGGGGGGCTGACACCGGGGAGCTGTTTTTT.

The CDR3 loop reads CASSLGDLSYNEQFF. Written as DNA, the CDR3 is TGTGCCAGCAGCCTAGGGGACCTCTCCTACAATGAGCAGTTCTTC. V gene TRBV7-4 combines with J gene TRBJ2-1; D tentatively fits TRBD1 or TRBD2 (5 bases each). The CDR3 length is 15 residues. V gave up 5 bases and J gave up 0 bases, with 11 bases separating them. Germline V gene data show CDR1 as SGHVT and CDR2 as SQSDAQ.

This clone occurred a few times. The rearrangement joins TRBV6-8 to TRBJ2-5, with 9 bases that match TRBD2. This CDR3 is built from 15 residues. Germline CDR1 reads MNHGY; CDR2 reads SAAAGT. V was clipped by 5 bases and J by 5 bases; unmatched bases: 9. As DNA, the CDR3 is TGTGCCAGCAGTCCCAATAGCGGGGGTCGGGAGACCCAGTACTTC. Translated, it gives CASSPNSGGRETQYF.

By share, this clone ranks as medium-sized (0.01 to 0.1%). The V and J genes are TRBV6-8 and TRBJ1-3, with unresolved D. CDR3 size: 12 residues. Looked up from germline, CDR1 is MNHGY and CDR2 is SAAAGT. The ends were cut back, 8 bases at V and 2 bases at J, with 7 bases in the middle. The CDR3 DNA reads as TGTGCCAGCCATGGGGCTGGAAACACCATATATTTT. This translates into CASHGAGNTIYF.

This clone was counted between two and nine times. The chain recombines TRBV6-8 with TRBJ2-3; D unclear. This CDR3 is 13 amino acids long. Trimming left V 0 bases short and J 2 bases short, with 3 bases between. Germline V lookup: CDR1 MNHGY, CDR2 SAAAGT. In DNA form, the CDR3 reads TGTGCCAGCAGTTACTCTGACACAGATACGCAGTATTTT. The encoded protein is CASSYSDTDTQYF.

This sequence joins TRBV28 and TRBJ1-4; no firm D call. Germline V CDR1 and CDR2: MDHEN, SYDVKM. The CDR3 has 14 residues. Trimming took 0 bases from V and 2 from J, leaving 4 bases between them. The CDR3 sequence: CASSLWQTNEKLFF. In DNA, the CDR3 is TGTGCCAGCAGTTTATGGCAGACTAATGAAAAACTGTTTTTT. The whole variable domain, filled in from reference TRBV28 and TRBJ1-4, reads DVKVTQSSRYLVKRTGEKVFLECVQDMDHENMFWYRQDPGLGLRLIYFSYDVKMKEKGDIPEGYSVSREKKERFSLILESASTNQTSMYLCASSLWQTNEKLFFGSGTQLSVL.

The chain has TRBV14 and TRBJ2-7; TRBD2 might be the D (6 bases). Per the germline V gene, CDR1 is SGHDN and CDR2 is FVKESK. Between the trimmed V and J ends, which lost 4 bases and 5 bases, there was a span of 18 bases. This CDR3 contains 15 residues. CDR3 sequence reads: CASSRGAAGKHEQYF. For the CDR3, the DNA is TGTGCCAGCAGCCGAGGGGCGGCGGGAAAGCACGAGCAGTACTTC.

On this clone itself: At one boundary the junction diverges from the germline segment, which might be a read error. This sequence joins TRBV29-1 and TRBJ2-5; TRBD1 is a possible D gene (6 bases). The CDR3 is made up of 12 amino acids. Germline V CDR1 and CDR2: SQVTM, ANQGSEA. CDR3 protein: CSVEGGQGTQYF. CDR3 bases: TGCAGCGTTGAAGGGGGGCAAGGGACCCAGTACTTC.

This clone turned up a few times. The gene calls are TRBV9 and TRBJ1-4; 7 bases are a match to TRBD1. This CDR3 contains 15 residues. V shed 1 base and J 3 bases; nucleotides not matched to a gene: 3. Germline loops: CDR1 SGDLS, CDR2 YYNGEE. The CDR3 is CASSVKQGSNEKLFF. CDR3 coding DNA: TGTGCCAGCAGCGTAAAACAGGGGTCTAATGAAAAACTGTTTTTT.